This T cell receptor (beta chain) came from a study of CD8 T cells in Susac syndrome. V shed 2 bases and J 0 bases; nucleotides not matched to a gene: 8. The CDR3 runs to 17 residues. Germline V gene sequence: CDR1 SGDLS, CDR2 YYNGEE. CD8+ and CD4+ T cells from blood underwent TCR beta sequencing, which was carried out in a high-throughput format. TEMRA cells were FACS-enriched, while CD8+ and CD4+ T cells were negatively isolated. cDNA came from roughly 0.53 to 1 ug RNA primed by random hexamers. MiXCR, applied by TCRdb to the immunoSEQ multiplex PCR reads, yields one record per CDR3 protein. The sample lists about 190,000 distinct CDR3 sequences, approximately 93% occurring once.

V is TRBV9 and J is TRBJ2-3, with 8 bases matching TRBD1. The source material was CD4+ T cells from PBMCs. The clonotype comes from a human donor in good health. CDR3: CASSVDQGAFSTDTQYF. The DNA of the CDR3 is TGTGCCAGCAGCGTGGATCAGGGGGCCTTTAGCACAGATACGCAGTATTTT.